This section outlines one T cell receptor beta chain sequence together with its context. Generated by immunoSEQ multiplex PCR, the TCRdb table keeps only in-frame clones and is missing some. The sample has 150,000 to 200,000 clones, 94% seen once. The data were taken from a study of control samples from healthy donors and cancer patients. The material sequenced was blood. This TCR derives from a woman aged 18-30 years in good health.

CDR3 residues: CASSFGTSGRVEQFF. CDR3 nucleotides: TGTGCCAGCAGCTTTGGTACTAGCGGGAGAGTTGAGCAGTTCTTC. J is TRBJ2-1 and V is TRBV7-2, with 11 bases aligning to TRBD2. The J segment lost 9 bases and the V segment lost 3 bases, leaving 7 bases of the junction unmatched. The CDR3 is 15 residues long. CDR1 and CDR2 from the germline V gene are SGHTA and FQGNSA. The entire variable domain, with the rest obtained from reference TRBV7-2 and TRBJ2-1, is as follows: GAGVSQSPSNKVTEKGKDVELRCDPISGHTALYWYRQSLGQGLEFLIYFQGNSAPDKSGLPSDRFSAERTGGSVSTLTIQRTQQEDSAVYLCASSFGTSGRVEQFFGPGTRLTVL.